The 22 T cell receptor beta chains in this list originate from one sample, sequenced in a study of blood T cells in healthy people across ages. Then a second PCR, running roughly 7 to 11 cycles, was carried out with a sample-barcoded 5' primer and a J-beta primer mix. TCRdb recomputed calls from the 5' RACE reads with MiXCR, one row per CDR3 protein. The sample has around 1,000,000 distinct CDR3 sequences, more than 30% seen once; the top ten hold around 14%. The sequencing input was blood. These receptors were collected from a man between 18 and 35 years old in good health.

With regard to this clonotype: This could be a read error, since a much larger clone is one nucleotide away. The V and J genes are TRBV12-3 or TRBV12-4 and TRBJ1-2; 8 nucleotides align to TRBD1. V lost 10 bases, J lost 7 bases, and 5 bases stayed unmatched. The CDR3 loop spans 11 amino acids. CDR3 DNA: TGTGCCAACAGGCAGGGGGCTGGCTACACCTTC. Its protein is CANRQGAGYTF.

The rearrangement links TRBV7-2 to TRBJ1-6; D is undetermined. This CDR3 spans 14 amino acids. Germline CDR1 is SGHTA and CDR2 is FQGNSA. With 1 base removed from V and 4 bases from J, the gap between germline ends came to 5 bases. DNA of the CDR3: TGTGCCAGCAGCTTAGATGTGTATAATTCACCCCTCCACTTT. Amino acid sequence: CASSLDVYNSPLHF.

This clonotype occurred a few times. A junction end diverges from the germline sequence, so it may reflect a read error. V gene TRBV5-1 combines with J gene TRBJ1-2; 7 positions agree with TRBD1. The CDR3 totals 15 residues. Germline V CDR1 and CDR2: SGHRS, YFSETQ. CDR3 bases: TGCGCCGGCAGCATAACAGGGGAAGTAGGCTATGGCTACACCTTC. Translation gives CAGSITGEVGYGYTF.

Here the CDR3 reads CSAWGGQGLVNEQFF. The CDR3 DNA follows: TGCAGTGCTTGGGGGGGACAGGGATTAGTGAATGAGCAGTTCTTC. The rearrangement joins TRBV20-1 to TRBJ2-1, with 9 positions matching TRBD1. CDR1 and CDR2 from the germline V gene are DFQATT and SNEGSKA (reference sequence). Trimming cost V 5 bases and J 7 bases; bases outside gene matches: 12. The CDR3 is 15 residues long.

The V and J genes are TRBV7-3 and TRBJ2-2; D is perhaps TRBD1 (7 bases). This CDR3 contains 15 residues. Germline CDR1 SGHTA, CDR2 FQGTGA. With 6 bases removed from V and 4 bases from J, the gap between germline ends came to 15 bases. The CDR3 is CASRSIQGGTGELFF. The CDR3 DNA reads as TGTGCCAGCAGGTCAATCCAGGGGGGCACCGGGGAGCTGTTTTTT.

This chain joins TRBV5-1 and TRBJ1-2; D possibly corresponds to TRBD1 (5 bases). V was cut by 4 bases and J by 4 bases, with 17 bases left in between. This CDR3 spans 15 amino acids. Germline V gives CDR1 SGHRS, CDR2 YFSETQ. CDR3 DNA sequence: TGCGCCAGCAGCACGAGCGGGGGGACTTCCTATGGCTACACCTTC. As protein: CASSTSGGTSYGYTF.

This clonotype has only a few counts. V usage is TRBV28 and J usage is TRBJ2-7, with 10 bases aligning to TRBD2. The J segment lost 0 bases and the V segment lost 5 bases, leaving 1 base of the junction unmatched. The CDR3 is 14 residues long. Germline V gives CDR1 MDHEN, CDR2 SYDVKM. CDR3: CASSASGSSYEQYF. The CDR3 DNA sequence: TGTGCCAGCAGTGCTAGCGGGAGCTCCTACGAGCAGTACTTC.

The V and J genes are TRBV14 and TRBJ1-1; D might be TRBD1 (5 bases). CDR1 and CDR2 from the germline V gene are SGHDN and FVKESK. V lost 1 base to trimming and J lost 4 bases, with 25 bases between them. The length of the CDR3 is 19 residues. The CDR3: CASSQVNSIFQGGSTEAFF. CDR3 nucleotides: TGTGCCAGCAGCCAAGTTAACTCAATCTTCCAGGGAGGATCCACTGAAGCTTTCTTT. The full variable domain, completed using reference TRBV14 and TRBJ1-1, is EAGVTQFPSHSVIEKGQTVTLRCDPISGHDNLYWYRRVMGKEIKFLLHFVKESKQDESGMPNNRFLAERTGGTYSTLKVQPAELEDSGVYFCASSQVNSIFQGGSTEAFFGQGTRLTVV.

The V call is TRBV7-2, the J call TRBJ2-2; D tentatively reads TRBD1 or TRBD2 (5 bases each). CDR1 is SGHTA, CDR2 FQGNSA, per germline. Between the trimmed V and J ends, which lost 0 bases and 1 base, there was a span of 9 bases. This CDR3 has 16 amino acids. The CDR3 DNA follows: TGTGCCAGCAGCTTAGCGGGACCGCAGAACACCGGGGAGCTGTTTTTT. Translation gives CASSLAGPQNTGELFF.

This clonotype was counted at least ten times. The V call is TRBV12-3 or TRBV12-4, the J call TRBJ1-1; TRBD1 might be the D (6 bases). Trimming stripped 6 bases from V and 1 base from J, with 12 bases between. The CDR3 loop spans 14 amino acids. CDR3 coding DNA: TGTGCCAGCAGCCCAGGGGCTCCGAACACTGAAGCTTTCTTT. It specifies CASSPGAPNTEAFF.

Written as DNA, the CDR3 is TGCGCCAGCAGCCAGGACGGAGGGACCCCCTTCACCGAGCAGTTCTTC. Residues: CASSQDGGTPFTEQFF. The chain combines TRBV4-3 with TRBJ2-1; weak D call: TRBD2 (6 bases). Trimming cost V 3 bases and J 10 bases, with 22 bases left between them. Per the germline V gene, CDR1 is LGHNA and CDR2 is YSLEER. The CDR3 runs 16 residues.

The V gene is TRBV20-1, the J gene TRBJ2-1; D unresolved. CDR1 is DFQATT and CDR2 is SNEGSKA in the germline V gene (reference sequence). The CDR3 length is 14 residues. V lost 2 bases and J 0 bases, leaving 8 bases between the germline ends. CDR3 DNA sequence: TGCAGTGCTAGAACCCCCGGCTCCTACAATGAGCAGTTCTTC. Amino acids: CSARTPGSYNEQFF.

This clonotype was counted a few times. The chain uses TRBV7-9 and TRBJ1-2; 9 bases agree with TRBD1. Germline V gives CDR1 SEHNR, CDR2 FQNEAQ (reference sequence). The length of the CDR3 is 12 residues. Losses at the gene ends were 5 bases for V and 10 bases for J; bases not matched to a gene: 5. The CDR3 reads CASSGTGCSYTF. The CDR3, as DNA: TGTGCCAGCAGCGGGACAGGGTGCTCCTACACCTTC.

This clonotype was found a few times. The chain joins TRBV20-1 to TRBJ1-6; 7 bases fit TRBD1. The CDR3 contains 15 residues. The V and J ends lost 0 bases and 8 bases, in that order; junction bases with no gene match: 7. CDR1 and CDR2 (germline): DFQATT, SNEGSKA (reference sequence). The DNA of the CDR3 is TGCAGTGCTAGAGAAATGCGGGACAGTCATTCACCCCTCCACTTT. Its protein product is CSAREMRDSHSPLHF.

This rearrangement joins TRBV7-3 to TRBJ2-1, with TRBD1 matching 7 bases. This CDR3 comprises 16 residues. Germline CDR1 reads SGHTA; CDR2 reads FQGTGA. J lost 4 bases, V lost 5 bases, and 11 bases had no gene match. CDR3 bases: TGTGCCAGCAGCCAGCCACTGACAGGGAATTACAATGAGCAGTTCTTC. Translation gives CASSQPLTGNYNEQFF.

In its sample, this clonotype was seen once. A read error may produce the germline difference seen at one junction end. This rearrangement joins TRBV14 to TRBJ2-7; D call uncertain. Germline V gives CDR1 SGHDN, CDR2 FVKESK. The CDR3 has 12 residues. The CDR3 DNA follows: TGTGCCAACAGCCAAGTTTTCTACGAGCAGTACTTC. Its translation: CANSQVFYEQYF.

There are a few counts of this clonotype. The genes are TRBV10-3 and TRBJ2-6, with D possibly TRBD2 on 6 matching bases. Trimming stripped 6 bases from V and 0 bases from J, with 12 bases between. The CDR3 loop spans 16 amino acids. CDR1 ENHRY and CDR2 SYGVKD come from the germline V gene. The CDR3 protein is CAIRRDGSSGANVLTF. The CDR3 DNA is TGTGCCATCAGGCGGGACGGATCCTCTGGGGCCAACGTCCTGACTTTC.

The J gene is TRBJ2-1, the V gene TRBV3-1; D may be TRBD2 (5 bases). The tail of the sequence fits TRBJ2-7 better, so the J call may be wrong. Germline-derived CDR1 and CDR2 are LGHDT and YNNKEL (reference sequence). This CDR3 has 15 amino acids. In nucleotides, the CDR3 is TGTGCCAGCAGCCCGAGGACTGGATTATACAATGAGCAGTACTTC. It codes for CASSPRTGLYNEQYF.

This clonotype was seen a handful of times. The chain joins TRBV7-2 to TRBJ1-4; TRBD1 matches at 8 bases. V shed 3 bases, J shed 15 bases, and the junction held 12 bases outside the gene matches. This CDR3 comprises 14 residues. Germline V gene data show CDR1 as SGHTA and CDR2 as FQGNSA. This CDR3 is CASSLADRAGGVFF. In DNA, the CDR3 is TGTGCCAGCAGCTTGGCGGACAGGGCAGGTGGGGTGTTTTTT.

This clonotype was found a few times. This chain uses TRBV5-1 with TRBJ2-3, with D maybe TRBD2 (5 bases). The CDR3 totals 16 residues. Germline CDR1 is SGHRS and CDR2 is YFSETQ. V was trimmed by 2 bases and J by 0 bases, leaving 13 bases between them. CDR3 nucleotide sequence: TGCGCCAGCAGCTTCCGGTGGGAGTCTAGCACAGATACGCAGTATTTT. It specifies CASSFRWESSTDTQYF.

The CDR3 bases are TGTGCCAGCAGCCCCGATCAGGGGGCGGCTCAAGAGACCCAGTACTTC. This translates into CASSPDQGAAQETQYF. The chain links TRBV7-6 to TRBJ2-5; 8 nucleotides match TRBD1. There are 16 residues in the CDR3. Germline trimming cut 5 bases from V and 2 bases from J; bases unmatched to any gene: 10. The germline V gene has CDR1 SGHVS and CDR2 FNYEAQ. Full variable domain (remainder filled in from reference TRBV7-6 and TRBJ2-5): GAGVSQSPRYKVTKRGQDVALRCDPISGHVSLYWYRQALGQGPEFLTYFNYEAQQDKSGLPNDRFSAERPEGSISTLTIQRTEQRDSAMYRCASSPDQGAAQETQYFGPGTRLLVL.

Concerning this clonotype: One junction end disagrees with the germline gene, perhaps due to a read error. V gene TRBV5-6 combines with J gene TRBJ2-1; 9 bases are shared with TRBD1. The germline CDR1 and CDR2 sequences are SGHDT and YYEEEE. The CDR3 is made up of 16 amino acids. The CDR3 here is CASSWTGTGTYSEQFF. The CDR3 coding sequence is TGTGCCAGCAGCTGGACCGGGACAGGGACGTACAGTGAGCAGTTCTTC.